This T cell receptor beta chain stems from a study of cytomegalovirus exposure and HLA in healthy donors. Study at large: Across a few hundred genotyped donors, 81% landed in the Caucasian-associated ancestry cluster.

For this clone: As yet, its antigen is unknown.

Nominally healthy donors were sampled, though unrecorded immune exposures were likely. In germline, CDR1 is SGHTA, CDR2 FQGTGA. The CDR3 length is 16 residues. The germline V and J ends were trimmed by 5 bases and 3 bases, with 19 bases remaining between them. Study-level results: Later analysis demonstrated an association between a missense DCLRE1C variant and TCR beta V- and J-gene trimming. The authors later found TCR association rates varying by HLA locus, with DRB1 most and HLA-C fewest.

The study ran its PCR with 60 Vbeta and 13 Jbeta primers. Produced via immunoSEQ multiplex PCR; TCRdb's table is partial and in-frame only. The sample lists tens of thousands of clones, 77% seen once, with approximately 3.2% in the top ten. The TCR sequence derives from a man between 50 and 59 years old in good health and CMV-seropositive. This chain joins TRBV7-3 and TRBJ2-5; perhaps TRBD2 as D (5 bases). Sample: PBMCs. Written as DNA, the CDR3 is TGTGCCAGCAGCCCAGATCCCGGGAAATGGAAAGAGACCCAGTACTTC. This sequence encodes CASSPDPGKWKETQYF.